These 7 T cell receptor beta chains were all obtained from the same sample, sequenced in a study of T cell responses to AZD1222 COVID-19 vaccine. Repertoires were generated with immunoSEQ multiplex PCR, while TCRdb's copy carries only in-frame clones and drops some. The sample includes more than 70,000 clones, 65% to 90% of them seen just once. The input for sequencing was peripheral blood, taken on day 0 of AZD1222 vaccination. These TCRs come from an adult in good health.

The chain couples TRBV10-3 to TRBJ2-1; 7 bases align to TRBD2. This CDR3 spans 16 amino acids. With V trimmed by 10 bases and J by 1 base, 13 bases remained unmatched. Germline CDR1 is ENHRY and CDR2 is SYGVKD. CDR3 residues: CATRPEGGKSYNEQFF. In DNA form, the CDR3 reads TGTGCCACCCGCCCCGAGGGAGGGAAGTCCTACAATGAGCAGTTCTTC.

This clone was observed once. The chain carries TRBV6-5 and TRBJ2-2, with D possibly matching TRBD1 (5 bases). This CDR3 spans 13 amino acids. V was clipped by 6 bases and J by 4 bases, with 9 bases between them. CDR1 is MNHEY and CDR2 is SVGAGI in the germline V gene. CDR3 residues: CASRGRSTGELFF. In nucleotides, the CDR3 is TGTGCCAGCAGGGGGCGAAGCACCGGGGAGCTGTTTTTT.

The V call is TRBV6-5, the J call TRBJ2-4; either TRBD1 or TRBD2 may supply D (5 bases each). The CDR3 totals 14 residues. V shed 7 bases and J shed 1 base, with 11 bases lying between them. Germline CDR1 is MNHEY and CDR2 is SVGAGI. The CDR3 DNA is TGTGCCAGCATGGAAGAGGGGGCCAAAAACATTCAGTACTTC. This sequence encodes CASMEEGAKNIQYF.

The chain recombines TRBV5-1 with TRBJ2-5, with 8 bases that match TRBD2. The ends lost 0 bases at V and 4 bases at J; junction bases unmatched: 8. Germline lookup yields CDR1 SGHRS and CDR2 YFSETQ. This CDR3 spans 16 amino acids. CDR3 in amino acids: CASSLAGRAMGETQYF. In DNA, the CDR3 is TGCGCCAGCAGCTTGGCCGGGAGGGCCATGGGAGAGACCCAGTACTTC.

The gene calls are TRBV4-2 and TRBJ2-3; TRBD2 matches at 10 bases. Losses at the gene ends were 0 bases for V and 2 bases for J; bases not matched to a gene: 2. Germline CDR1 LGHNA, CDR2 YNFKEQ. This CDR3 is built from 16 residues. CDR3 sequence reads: CASSQELAGNTDTQYF. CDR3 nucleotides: TGTGCCAGCAGCCAAGAACTAGCGGGAAACACAGATACGCAGTATTTT.

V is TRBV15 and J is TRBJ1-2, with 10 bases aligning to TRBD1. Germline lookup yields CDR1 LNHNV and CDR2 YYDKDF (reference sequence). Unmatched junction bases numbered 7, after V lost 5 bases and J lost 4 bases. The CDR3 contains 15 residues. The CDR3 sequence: CATSAERTGGYGYTF. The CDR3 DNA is TGTGCCACCAGCGCAGAAAGGACAGGGGGCTATGGCTACACCTTC.

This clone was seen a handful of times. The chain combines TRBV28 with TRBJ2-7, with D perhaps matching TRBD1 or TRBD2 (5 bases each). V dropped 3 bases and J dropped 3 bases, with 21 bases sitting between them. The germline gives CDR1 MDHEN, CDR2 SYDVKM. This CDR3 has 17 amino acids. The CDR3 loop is CASSFPLTGTADYEQYF. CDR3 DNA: TGTGCCAGCAGTTTTCCCCTCACCGGGACCGCCGACTACGAGCAGTACTTC.